This T cell receptor beta chain came from a study of blood T cell repertoires in COVID-19 (dated by TCRdb to the early 2020s). As for the study more broadly: The collaborator samples originated in the United States, Italy and Spain and spanned the acute and convalescent phases of COVID-19. Where HLA class I and class II types were available, the types were taken from metadata supplied by the sample provider, not from assay-based typing. The samples were drawn from the first 160 participants of the ongoing ImmuneRACE study and from roughly 1,300 subjects provided by 6 global collaborators. The repertoires were released in a freely available public database intended as a resource for research on the immune response to SARS-CoV-2. The dataset comprised deeply sampled blood TCRbeta repertoires from subjects exposed to, actively infected with, or recovered from COVID-19. A de-identified subject ID, COVID-19 status, age in years and sex were almost always included in the sample metadata. The prospective study material was composed of cDNA or gDNA derived from T cells, B-cell-depleted T cells, or PBMCs. The paper's findings and limits, for the study overall: Clinical and demographic metadata were provided uncurated, with the amount varying by source and participant.

The CDR3 sequence holds 14 residues, the cysteine and phenylalanine included. Only the CDR3 portion is preserved as DNA: 42 bases, with reading frame beginning at the first base. The germline V gene provides CDR1 SGHDT and CDR2 YYEEEE. V gives up 1 base and J gives up 10 bases, and the segment between their germline ends measures 15 bases. This clone came up a few times. No cognate antigen has been identified for it. No base quality values were provided; no much bigger clone lies one nucleotide off. TCRbeta CDR3 regions were amplified from genomic DNA by means of the immunoSEQ Assay, a bias-controlled multiplex PCR. The authors' analysis ran thus. Nucleated cell counts per sample were estimated from amplification of reference gene primers within the assay. To quantify the absolute abundance of each unique TCRbeta CDR3 rearrangement, sequence reads were collapsed and filtered. For each sample, productive Simpson clonality was calculated as the square root of Simpson's diversity index over productive rearrangements. TCRdb obtained this table from immuneACCESS and retained in-frame rearrangements with V and J assigned. These tables miss some clones; where compared with another copy, unresolved V genes account for less than half of the shortfall, and the remainder is unexplained. That table gives V, J and clone size, and the DNA gave D and trimming. This sample is represented by over 50,000 clones; 75% to 90% of them were singletons. The top ten clonotypes cover approximately 3.7% of the sample.

The collaborating institutions used their own protocols to collect whole blood in K2EDTA tubes. For TCRbeta analysis, collaborators shipped samples as frozen whole blood, isolated PBMCs, or DNA extracted from either of those sample types. The clonotype was recovered from a human donor in a cohort sampled during active COVID-19. This chain joins TRBV5-6 to TRBJ2-1, with no confidently assigned D gene. The sequenced sample was peripheral blood. DNA sequence: TGTGCCAGCAGCTTGCATAGCCCCCGCGCGGAGCAGTTCTTC. Its amino acids are CASSLHSPRAEQFF.